The clone carrying this TCR beta chain was detected once. Authors' analysis steps: Amplified reference gene primers provided the basis for estimating nucleated cell counts. The table came from immunoSEQ multiplex PCR; TCRdb's copy has only in-frame clones and leaves some out. V, J and clone size reflect that table, while D and trimming were determined from the DNA. The sample lists hundreds of thousands of clones; approximately 91% were seen once. The data stem from a study of blood T cell repertoires in COVID-19. About the research overall: Samples taken during acute and convalescent COVID-19 were collected in the United States, Italy and Spain. T cells, B-cell-depleted T cells, or PBMCs provided the cDNA or gDNA that served as material.

CDR1 and CDR2 from the germline V gene are MNHEY and SMNVEV (reference sequence). The CDR3 is 18 amino acids. V was pared by 5 bases and J by 0 bases, with 13 bases of the junction left unmatched. The specimen sequenced was peripheral blood. This rearrangement joins TRBV27 to TRBJ2-3, with TRBD2 identical over 8 bases. This TCR was recovered from a man aged 55 to 69 who had recovered from COVID-19. CDR3 loop: CASSPKKTSGSSTDTQYF. The CDR3 coding sequence is TGTGCCAGCAGTCCAAAGAAGACGAGCGGGAGTAGCACAGATACGCAGTATTTT.